This T cell receptor beta chain emerged from a study of shared clonotypes between healthy human individuals. There are 18 residues in the CDR3. The ends lost 4 bases at V and 0 bases at J; junction bases unmatched: 3. The germline gives CDR1 SGHTA, CDR2 FQGNSA. TCRdb's table, derived via immunoSEQ multiplex PCR, lists solely in-frame clones and lacks some. This sample has roughly 1,600,000 clones; less than 99% occur once, and the top ten carry about 0.4%. Study-level results: As a rule, naive subsets had a larger estimated richness than memory subsets.

This clone was counted once. No antigen is known for it. The receptor was isolated from a man aged 25 to 45 in good health. Sequencing was carried out using naive CD4+ T cells sorted from blood. The subset was: CD45RA+ positively selected. The chain employs TRBV7-2 and TRBJ2-6; 13 bases line up with TRBD2. The CDR3 is CASSSGLAGLSGANVLTF. In nucleotides, the CDR3 is TGTGCCAGCAGCTCGGGACTAGCGGGACTCTCTGGGGCCAACGTCCTGACTTTC.